This is a list of T cell receptor beta chains from one sample in a study of T cells in Graves' hyperthyroidism and ophthalmopathy. Via MiXCR, TCRdb re-called the multiplex PCR reads, giving one row per CDR3 protein. The sample lists more than 350,000 distinct CDR3 sequences; roughly 15% were seen once. Material: blood. The receptors shown here come from a woman between 25 and 40 years old with Graves' hyperthyroidism that later progressed to Graves' ophthalmopathy. CDR3s include the opening cysteine and the closing phenylalanine or tryptophan. Fields, in order: V gene, clone size, D gene, J gene, CDR3 protein, CDR3 DNA. The D gene is left open where the match is weak. The size of a clone is reported for some rows only, either as once, few or many, or as a class for expanded clones.

V: TRBV4-1
size: few
D: NA
J: TRBJ2-7
CDR3: CASSQGRGTYEQYF
DNA: TGCGCCAGCAGCCAAGGCCGGGGGACCTACGAGCAGTACTTC

V: TRBV30
size: many
D: NA
J: TRBJ1-1
CDR3: CAWSPGHGNTKGTEAFF
DNA: TGTGCCTGGAGTCCGGGGCACGGGAATACTAAGGGCACTGAAGCTTTCTTT

V: TRBV5-1
size: many
D: NA
J: TRBJ1-1
CDR3: CASSLGGGANTEAFF
DNA: TGCGCCAGCAGCTTGGGTGGGGGGGCGAACACTGAAGCTTTCTTT

V: TRBV5-1
size: many
D: NA
J: TRBJ2-1
CDR3: CASSLRTTYNEQFF
DNA: TGCGCCAGCAGCTTGAGGACTACCTACAATGAGCAGTTCTTC

V: TRBV14
size: many
D: TRBD1
J: TRBJ2-5
CDR3: CASSRQGVETQYF
DNA: TGTGCCAGCAGCCGACAGGGCGTAGAGACCCAGTACTTC

V: TRBV27
size: many
D: TRBD1
J: TRBJ1-1
CDR3: CASSFGTVNTEAFF
DNA: TGTGCCAGCAGTTTTGGGACAGTGAACACTGAAGCTTTCTTT

V: TRBV15
size: many
D: TRBD2
J: TRBJ2-1
CDR3: CATSRALAGGPGSYNEQFF
DNA: TGTGCCACCAGCAGGGCCCTAGCGGGAGGGCCTGGGTCCTACAATGAGCAGTTCTTC

V: TRBV5-1
size: NA
D: TRBD1
J: TRBJ1-2
CDR3: CASSTSDRVDSGGYTF
DNA: TGCGCCAGCAGTACATCAGACAGGGTAGATTCGGGCGGCTACACCTTC

V: TRBV27
size: many
D: NA
J: TRBJ2-3
CDR3: CASSFGSTDTQYF
DNA: TGTGCCAGCAGTTTCGGTAGCACAGATACGCAGTATTTT

V: TRBV18
size: many
D: NA
J: TRBJ2-5
CDR3: CASSPRLEQETQYF
DNA: TGTGCCAGCTCACCACGGCTGGAACAAGAGACCCAGTACTTC

V: TRBV28
size: many
D: NA
J: TRBJ2-7
CDR3: CASSAAGRLAYSYEQYF
DNA: TGTGCCAGCAGTGCCGCTGGGAGGCTAGCGTATTCCTACGAGCAGTACTTC

V: TRBV27
size: many
D: NA
J: TRBJ1-2
CDR3: CASQVRNGDGYTF
DNA: TGTGCCAGCCAAGTCCGGAACGGAGATGGCTACACCTTC

V: TRBV28
size: many
D: TRBD1
J: TRBJ2-7
CDR3: CASSHRQGWSEQYF
DNA: TGTGCCAGCAGTCACCGACAGGGGTGGTCCGAGCAGTACTTC

V: TRBV11-2
size: many
D: NA
J: TRBJ2-7
CDR3: CASSLNSGETAAGEQYF
DNA: TGTGCCAGCAGCTTAAATTCGGGGGAGACAGCCGCCGGCGAGCAGTACTTC

V: TRBV2
size: many
D: TRBD1
J: TRBJ1-2
CDR3: CATGQGYDYGYTF
DNA: TGTGCCACCGGACAGGGTTATGACTATGGCTACACCTTC

V: TRBV7-8
size: NA
D: TRBD1
J: TRBJ1-1
CDR3: CASSHRFSGTGNTEAFF
DNA: TGTGCCAGCAGCCACAGATTCTCCGGGACAGGGAACACTGAAGCTTTCTTT

V: TRBV19
size: many
D: TRBD1
J: TRBJ2-5
CDR3: CASSITGAGETQYF
DNA: TGTGCCAGTAGTATAACAGGGGCTGGGGAGACCCAGTACTTC

V: TRBV5-1
size: few
D: TRBD1
J: TRBJ2-5
CDR3: CASSFPRDRGRETQYF
DNA: TGCGCCAGCAGCTTCCCCCGGGACAGGGGCCGGGAGACCCAGTACTTC

V: TRBV9
size: many
D: NA
J: TRBJ1-2
CDR3: CASSVGVGSNYGYTF
DNA: TGTGCCAGCAGCGTAGGCGTCGGATCAAACTATGGCTACACCTTC

V: TRBV30
size: few
D: NA
J: TRBJ2-6
CDR3: CAWNSYSGANVLTF
DNA: TGTGCCTGGAACTCATACTCTGGGGCCAACGTCCTGACTTTC